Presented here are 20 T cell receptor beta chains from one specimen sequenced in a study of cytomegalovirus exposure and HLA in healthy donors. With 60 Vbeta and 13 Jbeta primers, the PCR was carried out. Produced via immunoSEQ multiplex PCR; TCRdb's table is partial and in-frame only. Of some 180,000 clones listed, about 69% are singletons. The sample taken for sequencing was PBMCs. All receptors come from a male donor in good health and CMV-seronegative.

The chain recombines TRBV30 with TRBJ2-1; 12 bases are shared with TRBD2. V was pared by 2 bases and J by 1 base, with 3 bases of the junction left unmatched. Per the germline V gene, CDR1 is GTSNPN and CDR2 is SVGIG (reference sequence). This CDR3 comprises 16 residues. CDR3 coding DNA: TGTGCCTGGAGTCGAGGACTAGCGGGGTCCTACAATGAGCAGTTCTTC. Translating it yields CAWSRGLAGSYNEQFF.

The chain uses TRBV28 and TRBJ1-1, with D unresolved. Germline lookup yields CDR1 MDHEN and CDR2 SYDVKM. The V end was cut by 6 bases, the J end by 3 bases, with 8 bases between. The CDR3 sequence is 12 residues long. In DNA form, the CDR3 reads TGTGCCAGCAGCCCTAAAGACACTGAAGCTTTCTTT. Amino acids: CASSPKDTEAFF.

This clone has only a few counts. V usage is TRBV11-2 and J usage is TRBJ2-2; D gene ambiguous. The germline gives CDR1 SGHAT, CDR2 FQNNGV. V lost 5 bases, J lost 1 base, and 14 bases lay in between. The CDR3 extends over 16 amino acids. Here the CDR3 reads CASSLSSLGNTGELFF. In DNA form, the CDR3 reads TGTGCCAGCAGCCTATCATCTCTTGGGAACACCGGGGAGCTGTTTTTT.

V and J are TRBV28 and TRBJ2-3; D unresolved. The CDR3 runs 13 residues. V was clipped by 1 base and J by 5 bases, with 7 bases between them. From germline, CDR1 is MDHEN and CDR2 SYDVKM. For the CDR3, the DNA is TGTGCCAGCAGTTTATTGGTCAGAGATACGCAGTATTTT. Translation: CASSLLVRDTQYF. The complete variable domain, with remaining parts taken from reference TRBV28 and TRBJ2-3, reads DVKVTQSSRYLVKRTGEKVFLECVQDMDHENMFWYRQDPGLGLRLIYFSYDVKMKEKGDIPEGYSVSREKKERFSLILESASTNQTSMYLCASSLLVRDTQYFGPGTRLTVL.

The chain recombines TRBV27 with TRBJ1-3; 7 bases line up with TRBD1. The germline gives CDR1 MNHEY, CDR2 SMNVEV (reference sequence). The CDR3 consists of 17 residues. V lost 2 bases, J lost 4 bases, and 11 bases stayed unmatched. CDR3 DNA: TGTGCCAGCAGTTTACTTAGACCCGGGACAGCGGGAAACACCATATATTTT. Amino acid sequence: CASSLLRPGTAGNTIYF.

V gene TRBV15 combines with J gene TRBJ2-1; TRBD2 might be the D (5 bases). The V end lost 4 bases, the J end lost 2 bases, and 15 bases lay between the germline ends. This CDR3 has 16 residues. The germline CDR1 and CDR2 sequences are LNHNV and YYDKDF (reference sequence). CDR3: CATSNPSGTAYNEQFF. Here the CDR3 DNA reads TGTGCCACCAGCAATCCGAGCGGTACGGCCTACAATGAGCAGTTCTTC.

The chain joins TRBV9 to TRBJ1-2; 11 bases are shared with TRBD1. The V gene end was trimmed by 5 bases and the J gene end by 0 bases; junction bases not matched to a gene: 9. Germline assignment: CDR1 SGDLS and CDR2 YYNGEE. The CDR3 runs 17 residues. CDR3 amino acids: CASSKGQGVRANYGYTF. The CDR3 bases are TGTGCCAGCAGTAAGGGACAGGGGGTGAGGGCTAACTATGGCTACACCTTC.

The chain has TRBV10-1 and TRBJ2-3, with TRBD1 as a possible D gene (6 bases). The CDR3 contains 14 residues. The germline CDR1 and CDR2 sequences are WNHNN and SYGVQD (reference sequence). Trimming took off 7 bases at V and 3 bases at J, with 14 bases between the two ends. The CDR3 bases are TGCGCCAGCAATTCAGGGGAATCGACAGATACGCAGTATTTT. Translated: CASNSGESTDTQYF.

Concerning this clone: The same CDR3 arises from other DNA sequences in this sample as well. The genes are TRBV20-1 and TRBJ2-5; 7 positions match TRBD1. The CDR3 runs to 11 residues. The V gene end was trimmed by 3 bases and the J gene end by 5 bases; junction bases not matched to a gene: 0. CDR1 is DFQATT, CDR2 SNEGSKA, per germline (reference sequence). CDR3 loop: CSARDRETQYF. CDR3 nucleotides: TGCAGTGCTAGGGACAGGGAGACCCAGTACTTC.

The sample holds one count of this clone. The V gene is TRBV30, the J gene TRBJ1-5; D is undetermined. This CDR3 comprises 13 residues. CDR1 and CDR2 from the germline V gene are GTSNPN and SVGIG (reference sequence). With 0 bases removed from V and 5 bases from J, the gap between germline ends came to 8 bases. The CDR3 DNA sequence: TGTGCCTGGAGTGTACGGGTTGATCAGCCCCAGCATTTT. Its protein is CAWSVRVDQPQHF. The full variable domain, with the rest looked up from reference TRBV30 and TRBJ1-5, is SQTIHQWPATLVQPVGSPLSLECTVEGTSNPNLYWYRQAAGRGLQLLFYSVGIGQISSEVPQNLSASRPQDRQFILSSKKLLLSDSGFYLCAWSVRVDQPQHFGDGTRLSIL.

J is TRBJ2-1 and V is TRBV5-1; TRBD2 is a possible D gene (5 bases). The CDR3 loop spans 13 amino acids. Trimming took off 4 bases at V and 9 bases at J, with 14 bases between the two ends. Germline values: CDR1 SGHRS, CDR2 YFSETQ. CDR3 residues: CASSGTSGSEQFF. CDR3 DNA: TGCGCCAGCAGCGGTACTAGTGGTAGTGAGCAGTTCTTC.

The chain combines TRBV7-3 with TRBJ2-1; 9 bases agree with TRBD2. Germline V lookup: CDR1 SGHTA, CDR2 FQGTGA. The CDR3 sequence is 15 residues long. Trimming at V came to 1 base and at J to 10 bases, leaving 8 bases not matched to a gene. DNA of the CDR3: TGTGCCAGCAGCTTAATGTTAGCGGGAGAGGGCGAGCAGTTCTTC. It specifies CASSLMLAGEGEQFF.

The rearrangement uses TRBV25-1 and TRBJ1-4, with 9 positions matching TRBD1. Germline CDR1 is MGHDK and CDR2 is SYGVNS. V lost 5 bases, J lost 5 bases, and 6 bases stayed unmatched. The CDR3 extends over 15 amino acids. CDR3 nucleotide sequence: TGTGCCAGCAGTCTTACCGGGACAGGGAATGAAAAACTGTTTTTT. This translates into CASSLTGTGNEKLFF. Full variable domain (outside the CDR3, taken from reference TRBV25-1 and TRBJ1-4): EADIYQTPRYLVIGTGKKITLECSQTMGHDKMYWYQQDPGMELHLIHYSYGVNSTEKGDLSSESTVSRIRTEHFPLTLESARPSHTSQYLCASSLTGTGNEKLFFGSGTQLSVL.

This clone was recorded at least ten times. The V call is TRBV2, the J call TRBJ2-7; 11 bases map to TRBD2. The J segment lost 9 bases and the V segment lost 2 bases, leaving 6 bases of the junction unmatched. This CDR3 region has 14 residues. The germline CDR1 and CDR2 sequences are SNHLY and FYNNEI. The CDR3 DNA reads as TGTGCCAGCAGTGAAACTAGCGGGAGCAAAGTGCAGTACTTC. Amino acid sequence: CASSETSGSKVQYF.

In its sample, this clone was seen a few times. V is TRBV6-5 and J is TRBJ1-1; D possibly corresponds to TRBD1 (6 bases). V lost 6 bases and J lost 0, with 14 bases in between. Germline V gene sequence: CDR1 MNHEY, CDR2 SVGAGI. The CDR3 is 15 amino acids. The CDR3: CASSRKQGMNTEAFF. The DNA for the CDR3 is TGTGCCAGCAGCCGGAAACAGGGCATGAACACTGAAGCTTTCTTT.

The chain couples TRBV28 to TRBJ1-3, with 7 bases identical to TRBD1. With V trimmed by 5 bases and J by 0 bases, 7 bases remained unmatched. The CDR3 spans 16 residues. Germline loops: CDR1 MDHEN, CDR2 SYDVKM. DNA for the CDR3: TGTGCCAGCAGTACCCCGGGACAGAGCTCTGGAAACACCATATATTTT. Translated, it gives CASSTPGQSSGNTIYF.

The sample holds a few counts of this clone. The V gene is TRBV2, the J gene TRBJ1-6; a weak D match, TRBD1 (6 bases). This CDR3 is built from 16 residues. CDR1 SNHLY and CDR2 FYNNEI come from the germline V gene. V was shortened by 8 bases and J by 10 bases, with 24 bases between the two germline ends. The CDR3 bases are TGTGCCAGCGTGCCCATTCGGGGGGGCGGATGGTCACCCCTCCACTTT. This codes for CASVPIRGGGWSPLHF.

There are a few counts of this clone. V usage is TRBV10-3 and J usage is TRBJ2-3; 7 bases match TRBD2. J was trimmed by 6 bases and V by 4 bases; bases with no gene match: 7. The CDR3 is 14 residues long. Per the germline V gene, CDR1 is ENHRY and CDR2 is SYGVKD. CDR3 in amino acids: CAISAAGDVDTQYF. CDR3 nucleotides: TGTGCCATCAGTGCGGCGGGAGATGTTGATACGCAGTATTTT.

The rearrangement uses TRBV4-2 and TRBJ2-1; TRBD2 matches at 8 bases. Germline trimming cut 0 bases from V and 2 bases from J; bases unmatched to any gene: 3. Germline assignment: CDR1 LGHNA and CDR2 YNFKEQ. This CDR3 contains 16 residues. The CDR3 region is CASSQEPAGAYNEQFF. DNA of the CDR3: TGTGCCAGCAGCCAAGAGCCAGCGGGAGCCTACAATGAGCAGTTCTTC.

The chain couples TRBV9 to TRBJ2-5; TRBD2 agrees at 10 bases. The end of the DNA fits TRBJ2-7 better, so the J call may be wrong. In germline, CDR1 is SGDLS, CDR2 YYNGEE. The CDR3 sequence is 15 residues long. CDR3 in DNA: TGTGCCAGCAGCGTAGCTCCAGCGGGAGGGTACGAGCAGTACTTC. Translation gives CASSVAPAGGYEQYF.